The 13 T cell receptor beta chains presented below share a single source sample, sequenced in a study of blood T cells in healthy people across ages. The second PCR ran about 6 to 12 cycles with a sample-barcoded 5' primer and J-beta primers. From the 5' RACE reads, TCRdb called clonotypes with MiXCR, one entry per CDR3 protein. This sample has about 940,000 distinct CDR3 sequences, with 40% to 60% found just once. Specimen: blood. The origin of the receptors is a man aged 25-45 years in good health.

The rearrangement links TRBV6-1 to TRBJ1-2, with 7 positions matching TRBD1. The CDR3 runs to 13 residues. Germline V lookup: CDR1 MNHNS, CDR2 SASEGT. Trimming removed 6 bases from V and 4 bases from J; junction bases left unmatched: 5. Here the CDR3 reads CASRGQTSYGYTF. As DNA, the CDR3 is TGTGCCAGCAGGGGACAGACAAGCTATGGCTACACCTTC.

This clonotype appeared once. This clone may be a read error of a much larger clone one base away. The chain links TRBV20-1 to TRBJ2-5; D possibly corresponds to TRBD2 (6 bases). CDR3 length: 15 amino acids. V was shortened by 3 bases and J by 11 bases, with 25 bases between the two germline ends. The germline CDR1 and CDR2 sequences are DFQATT and SNEGSKA (reference sequence). CDR3 loop: CSASLPGLNYNEQYF. The CDR3 DNA sequence: TGCAGTGCTAGTCTTCCGGGACTCAACTACAATGAGCAGTACTTC.

This clonotype came up once. The CDR3 sequence: CASSHPGTLSYEQYF. DNA for the CDR3: TGCGCCAGCAGCCACCCCGGAACCCTCTCCTACGAGCAGTACTTC. This chain joins TRBV4-1 and TRBJ2-7; unclear D gene. The CDR3 has 15 amino acids. V shed 3 bases and J shed 0 bases, with 12 bases lying between them. The germline gives CDR1 MGHRA, CDR2 YSYEKL.

The chain joins TRBV20-1 to TRBJ1-2; the match to TRBD1 covers 10 bases. Germline trimming cut 3 bases from V and 7 bases from J; bases unmatched to any gene: 11. This CDR3 region has 15 residues. The germline CDR1 and CDR2 sequences are DFQATT and SNEGSKA (reference sequence). The CDR3: CSARESDRGSFGYTF. CDR3 DNA sequence: TGCAGTGCTAGGGAATCGGACAGGGGGAGTTTTGGCTACACCTTC.

This clonotype occurred a few times. This chain connects TRBV12-3 or TRBV12-4 to TRBJ2-5, with no clear D. The CDR3 contains 12 residues. Trimming took 3 bases from V and 9 from J, leaving 11 bases between them. CDR3 sequence (DNA): TGTGCCAGCAGTTTCGTCTCCCTTCCCCAGTACTTC. It codes for CASSFVSLPQYF.

The chain couples TRBV20-1 to TRBJ2-5; tentatively, D is TRBD1 (6 bases). CDR3 length: 14 residues. Trimming left V 6 bases short and J 5 bases short, with 19 bases between. Germline CDR1 reads DFQATT; CDR2 reads SNEGSKA (reference sequence). The CDR3 DNA sequence: TGCAGTGCGGTCCGGGACATGGGATTGGAGACCCAGTACTTC. Protein sequence: CSAVRDMGLETQYF.

This clonotype appeared a few times. V gene TRBV7-2 combines with J gene TRBJ2-1, with D unresolved. The CDR3 loop spans 15 amino acids. V dropped 5 bases and J dropped 4 bases, with 15 bases sitting between them. CDR1 and CDR2 (germline): SGHTA, FQGNSA. In DNA, the CDR3 is TGTGCCAGCAGCACCAGACCCATTCTATACAATGAGCAGTTCTTC. The encoded protein is CASSTRPILYNEQFF.

This CDR3 reads CAISGGRNTEAFF. CDR3 coding DNA: TGTGCCATCTCAGGGGGCCGGAACACTGAAGCTTTCTTT. The chain links TRBV24-1 to TRBJ1-1; 8 bases are a match to TRBD1. Germline lookup yields CDR1 KGHDR and CDR2 SFDVKD. J lost 1 base, V lost 11 bases, and 5 bases had no gene match. The CDR3 totals 13 residues.

The chain recombines TRBV7-9 with TRBJ2-3, with TRBD1 matching over 7 bases. The germline V gene encodes CDR1 SEHNR and CDR2 FQNEAQ (reference sequence). The CDR3 runs to 15 residues. V trimming: 7 bases; J trimming: 0 bases; junction bases outside the gene matches: 7. DNA of the CDR3: TGTGCCAGCACCACCGGGACAGCGAGCACAGATACGCAGTATTTT. This codes for CASTTGTASTDTQYF.

This clonotype was recorded only once. In DNA form, the CDR3 reads TGTGCCAGCCTACCGGGACAGGGGGCGAAAGGCTACACCTTC. Translated, it gives CASLPGQGAKGYTF. The rearrangement uses TRBV2 and TRBJ1-2, with 12 positions matching TRBD1. The J segment lost 8 bases and the V segment lost 8 bases, leaving 9 bases of the junction unmatched. CDR3 length equals 14 residues. Germline V gene sequence: CDR1 SNHLY, CDR2 FYNNEI.

The V gene is TRBV7-8, the J gene TRBJ2-3, with D hard to call. This CDR3 is built from 16 residues. CDR1 and CDR2 from the germline V gene are SGHVS and FQNEAQ. V gave up 0 bases and J gave up 0 bases, with 10 bases separating them. The CDR3 loop is CASSLAPGPSTDTQYF. In DNA form, the CDR3 reads TGTGCCAGCAGCTTAGCTCCCGGGCCTAGCACAGATACGCAGTATTTT.

This clonotype was observed a handful of times. The chain joins TRBV6-1 to TRBJ2-7, with TRBD1 identical over 8 bases. Trimming cost V 4 bases and J 0 bases; bases outside gene matches: 5. The CDR3 length is 15 residues. CDR1 MNHNS and CDR2 SASEGT come from the germline V gene. DNA of the CDR3: TGTGCCAGCAGTGTCCGGGACAGGAGCTCCTACGAGCAGTACTTC. Translation: CASSVRDRSSYEQYF.

V usage is TRBV4-3 and J usage is TRBJ1-4, with D perhaps TRBD1 (5 bases). CDR3 length: 16 residues. V shed 1 base and J shed 5 bases, with 14 bases lying between them. Looked up from germline, CDR1 is LGHNA and CDR2 is YSLEER. The CDR3 nucleotides are TGCGCCAGCAGCCAAGTGGGGGGACTACTAAATGAAAAACTGTTTTTT. Amino acids: CASSQVGGLLNEKLFF.